A selection of T cell receptor beta chains follows, all from one sample in a study of cytomegalovirus exposure and HLA in healthy donors. Produced via immunoSEQ multiplex PCR; TCRdb's table is partial and in-frame only. The sample carries around 130,000 clones, 60% to 85% recorded once. Sequenced input: PBMCs. The receptor set was obtained from a woman in her 40s in good health and CMV-seronegative. Both conserved end residues are part of each CDR3.

V gene	J gene	CDR3 protein
TRBV7-9	TRBJ1-1	CASSSPGGEAFF
TRBV9	TRBJ2-1	CASSVRLAYNEQFF
TRBV11-1	TRBJ1-4	CASSLSRSNEKLFF
TRBV19	TRBJ2-5	CASSIGLRGQETQYF
TRBV18	TRBJ2-2	CASSPGLANTGELFF
TRBV4-1	TRBJ1-1	CASSQDSTFEAFF
TRBV19	TRBJ2-1	CASSYMVVGGSYNEQFF
TRBV9	TRBJ1-2	CASSVGGGTGYGYTF
TRBV27	TRBJ2-7	CASSAGQGISRYEQYF
TRBV9	TRBJ1-1	CASSVSTGANTEAFF
TRBV7-3	TRBJ2-3	CASSSTELRLARDTQYF
TRBV27	TRBJ1-5	CATSTGSGRGGQPQHF
TRBV7-8	TRBJ2-7	CASSPTDYEQYF
TRBV5-4	TRBJ2-7	CASSGIDDRQTYEQYF
TRBV6-1	TRBJ2-1	CASSESGAGYNEQFF
TRBV19	TRBJ1-1	CASTLLPGTEAFF
TRBV6-1	TRBJ2-3	CASGMTGAGTDTQYF
TRBV6-5	TRBJ2-6	CASGQGSGANGLTF
TRBV28	TRBJ2-7	CASSPGQGRSYEQYF
TRBV27	TRBJ1-5	CASSWDRAQPQHF
TRBV2	TRBJ1-4	CASSSQGATNEKLFF
TRBV5-4	TRBJ1-2	CASSQALDTHYGYTF
TRBV11-2	TRBJ1-5	CASSLAGHRDQPQHF
TRBV11-3	TRBJ1-2	CASSLAGTGRGANYGYTF
TRBV2	TRBJ2-5	CATPGQPPETQYF
TRBV5-1	TRBJ2-7	CASSSGQGRVEQYF
TRBV11-3	TRBJ2-1	CASSSRPGTGNEQFF
TRBV27	TRBJ2-2	CASSFLRGGDTGELFF
TRBV4-1	TRBJ1-1	CATRGGGGTEAFF
TRBV6-1	TRBJ2-5	CASIPGGFQETQYF
TRBV28	TRBJ2-3	CATGGGDTQYF
TRBV7-8	TRBJ1-6	CASSLGTLSPLHF
TRBV6-1	TRBJ1-1	CASSEGGYRGGDTEAFF
TRBV25-1	TRBJ2-7	CASSDRQGAHEQYF
TRBV28	TRBJ2-2	CASSRLAGGKNTGELFF